A selection of T cell receptor beta chains follows, all from one sample in a study of cytomegalovirus exposure and HLA in healthy donors. Repertoires were generated with immunoSEQ multiplex PCR, while TCRdb's copy carries only in-frame clones and drops some. The table includes approximately 150,000 clones, 87% detected once. The sample comprised PBMCs. The source is a man aged 18 to 29 in good health and CMV-seropositive. Both conserved end residues are part of each CDR3. D genes are given only for firm matches.

D gene | J gene | V gene | CDR3 protein
. | TRBJ2-7 | TRBV2 | CASSQVTLYGQYF
. | TRBJ1-1 | TRBV29-1 | CSGSGAPNTEAFF
TRBD1 | TRBJ1-2 | TRBV5-1 | CASSSPNSQGARGYGYTF
. | TRBJ2-7 | TRBV27 | CASSRGAEQYF
. | TRBJ1-1 | TRBV20-1 | CSARKEAEAFF
. | TRBJ2-3 | TRBV21-1 | CASSKCSGRVGDTQYF
. | TRBJ2-1 | TRBV27 | CASSLRRSSYNEQFF
TRBD1 | TRBJ2-3 | TRBV6-5 | CASSYTGTADTQYF
. | TRBJ1-3 | TRBV10-3 | CAIRRVEGVSGNTIYF
. | TRBJ2-3 | TRBV7-2 | CASALQGADTQYF
. | TRBJ1-1 | TRBV28 | CASSPNRVANTEAFF
. | TRBJ1-1 | TRBV7-7 | CASSPREGTEAFF
TRBD1 | TRBJ2-7 | TRBV2 | CASNSGTGYEQYF
. | TRBJ2-1 | TRBV28 | CASYSKGGITSYNEQFF
. | TRBJ2-7 | TRBV4-1 | CASSQERSPTYEQYF
. | TRBJ2-1 | TRBV13 | CASSSSRSSYNEQFF
. | TRBJ1-2 | TRBV6-5 | CASSPTGSNYGYTF